The rows below give T cell receptor beta chains drawn from one sample of a study of blood T cell repertoires in COVID-19. Sequencing was performed with immunoSEQ multiplex PCR; in TCRdb, only in-frame clones are kept and a portion is missing. This sample has 150,000 to 200,000 clones, with about nine tenths found just once. Sequencing input: peripheral blood. The origin of the receptors is a man in his fifties or sixties with acute or convalescent COVID-19. The CDR3 runs from the conserved cysteine through the conserved F or W. The order of the fields is CDR3 protein, CDR3 DNA, clone size, J gene, D gene, V gene. D genes are given only for firm matches. Clone size is stated in some rows and not others, as once, few, many or a class when expanded.

cdr3_aa: CASSPIRGAEKLFF
cdr3_nt: TGTGCCAGCAGCCCTATCCGGGGGGCTGAAAAACTGTTTTTT
clone_size: NA
j_call: TRBJ1-4
d_call: NA
v_call: TRBV11-3

cdr3_aa: CASSFDRAGYTF
cdr3_nt: TGTGCCAGCAGCTTTGACAGGGCTGGCTACACCTTC
clone_size: NA
j_call: TRBJ1-2
d_call: TRBD1
v_call: TRBV2

cdr3_aa: CASSLRTGLETQYF
cdr3_nt: TGTGCCAGCAGCTTGAGGACAGGGTTAGAGACCCAGTACTTC
clone_size: NA
j_call: TRBJ2-5
d_call: TRBD1
v_call: TRBV5-4

cdr3_aa: CAWADRGVEKLFF
cdr3_nt: TGTGCCTGGGCTGACAGGGGCGTCGAAAAACTGTTTTTT
clone_size: NA
j_call: TRBJ1-4
d_call: TRBD1
v_call: TRBV30

cdr3_aa: CASSQPPGGLSTEAFF
cdr3_nt: TGTGCCAGCAGCCAGCCCCCGGGTGGATTGAGCACTGAAGCTTTCTTT
clone_size: few
j_call: TRBJ1-1
d_call: NA
v_call: TRBV5-8

cdr3_aa: CASSLSGGLDTQYF
cdr3_nt: TGCGCCAGCAGCTTGTCGGGGGGGCTAGATACGCAGTATTTT
clone_size: NA
j_call: TRBJ2-3
d_call: TRBD2
v_call: TRBV5-1

cdr3_aa: CAWSVSGKKLFF
cdr3_nt: TGTGCCTGGAGTGTTTCAGGGAAAAAACTGTTTTTT
clone_size: NA
j_call: TRBJ1-4
d_call: NA
v_call: TRBV30

cdr3_aa: CASHTSGNTGELFF
cdr3_nt: TGCGCCAGCCACACTAGCGGGAACACCGGGGAGCTGTTTTTT
clone_size: NA
j_call: TRBJ2-2
d_call: TRBD2
v_call: TRBV5-1

cdr3_aa: CASSRGENTEAFF
cdr3_nt: TGTGCCAGCTCGCGAGGAGAGAACACTGAAGCTTTCTTT
clone_size: NA
j_call: TRBJ1-1
d_call: NA
v_call: TRBV18

cdr3_aa: CASSPSSGGAGELFF
cdr3_nt: TGTGCCAGCAGCCCCTCCTCGGGGGGGGCCGGGGAGCTGTTTTTT
clone_size: NA
j_call: TRBJ2-2
d_call: TRBD2
v_call: TRBV6-5

cdr3_aa: CASSRRQGYNSPLHF
cdr3_nt: TGTGCCAGCAGCAGACGACAGGGGTATAATTCACCCCTCCACTTT
clone_size: NA
j_call: TRBJ1-6
d_call: TRBD1
v_call: TRBV7-2

cdr3_aa: CASSSRDRGSYEQYF
cdr3_nt: TGTGCCAGCAGTTCCCGGGACAGGGGTTCCTACGAGCAGTACTTC
clone_size: NA
j_call: TRBJ2-7
d_call: TRBD1
v_call: TRBV6-2/TRBV6-3

cdr3_aa: CASSPWTGSNEKLFF
cdr3_nt: TGTGCCAGCAGTCCCTGGACAGGGAGTAATGAAAAACTGTTTTTT
clone_size: NA
j_call: TRBJ1-4
d_call: TRBD1
v_call: TRBV27

cdr3_aa: CASSKGLAGVEQYF
cdr3_nt: TGTGCCAGCAGTAAGGGACTAGCGGGAGTCGAGCAGTACTTC
clone_size: NA
j_call: TRBJ2-7
d_call: TRBD2
v_call: TRBV27

cdr3_aa: CASSSLAGGPAGELFF
cdr3_nt: TGTGCCAGCAGTTCCCTAGCGGGAGGGCCTGCCGGGGAGCTGTTTTTT
clone_size: NA
j_call: TRBJ2-2
d_call: TRBD2
v_call: TRBV28

cdr3_aa: CASRLFGQGDDTQYF
cdr3_nt: TGTGCCAGCAGGCTATTCGGACAGGGGGACGATACGCAGTATTTT
clone_size: NA
j_call: TRBJ2-3
d_call: TRBD1
v_call: TRBV6-5

cdr3_aa: CATSGEGRNTEAFF
cdr3_nt: TGTGCCACCAGCGGGGAGGGCAGGAACACTGAAGCTTTCTTT
clone_size: NA
j_call: TRBJ1-1
d_call: NA
v_call: TRBV24-1

cdr3_aa: CASSSGLAGNEQFF
cdr3_nt: TGTGCCAGCTCATCGGGACTAGCGGGCAATGAGCAGTTCTTC
clone_size: NA
j_call: TRBJ2-1
d_call: TRBD2
v_call: TRBV18

cdr3_aa: CASSQPDRGETQYF
cdr3_nt: TGTGCCAGCAGCCAACCAGACAGGGGAGAGACCCAGTACTTC
clone_size: NA
j_call: TRBJ2-5
d_call: TRBD1
v_call: TRBV16

cdr3_aa: CASSPAGGDTEAFF
cdr3_nt: TGTGCCAGCAGCCCCGCCGGGGGGGACACTGAAGCTTTCTTT
clone_size: NA
j_call: TRBJ1-1
d_call: NA
v_call: TRBV6-6

cdr3_aa: CASSDFPRNTEAFF
cdr3_nt: TGTGCCAGCAGTGACTTTCCGCGGAACACTGAAGCTTTCTTT
clone_size: NA
j_call: TRBJ1-1
d_call: NA
v_call: TRBV6-4